This T cell receptor (beta chain) is drawn from a study of CD8 T cells in ankylosing spondylitis. Library preparation for TCR beta used quantitative 5'-RACE with molecular barcodes. Via MiXCR, TCRdb re-called the 5' RACE reads, giving one row per CDR3 protein. The profile shows around 890,000 distinct CDR3 sequences, 10% to 15% of them singletons. Concerning this clonotype itself: Its matching antigen is unknown.

The germline gives CDR1 DFQATT, CDR2 SNEGSKA (reference sequence). The length of the CDR3 is 13 residues. V was trimmed by 6 bases and J by 2 bases, leaving 13 bases between them. Findings and limits, study-wide: A TCR beta motif made of 7 to 9 highly homologous variants seemed typical of ankylosing spondylitis blood. Disease-associated clones were reportedly significantly overrepresented in matched ankylosing spondylitis synovial fluid. As for the disease-linked clones, they showed a CD8+ phenotype and occurred at relatively low frequencies in peripheral blood.

This TCR was recovered from a male donor with ankylosing spondylitis. The J gene is TRBJ2-5, the V gene TRBV20-1, with D possibly being TRBD1 (5 bases). The source material was blood, either unsorted or a sorted T cell fraction (not recorded which). The chain's CDR3 is CSAIDRSQETQYF. As DNA, the CDR3 is TGCAGTGCGATTGACAGAAGTCAAGAGACCCAGTACTTC.